This T cell receptor beta chain was captured in a study of blood T cell repertoires in COVID-19. Turning to the study itself: Samples of COVID-19 (acute and convalescent) were obtained from the United States, Italy and Spain.

TCRdb's copy holds only in-frame clones and misses some; the assay was immunoSEQ multiplex PCR. The data contain over 200,000 clones, roughly 87% of them singletons. The CDR3 spans 14 residues. Per germline, CDR1 LNHDA and CDR2 SQIVND (reference sequence). V lost 5 bases, J lost 7 bases, and 14 bases lay in between. The chain carries TRBV19 and TRBJ1-4, with D possibly matching TRBD1 (5 bases). The sequenced material came from peripheral blood. The TCR sequence derives from a woman aged 30 to 39 with acute or convalescent COVID-19. Written as DNA, the CDR3 is TGTGCCAGTAGTTCACCGGGACTAAGTGAAAAACTGTTTTTT. Translated, it gives CASSSPGLSEKLFF.